This TCR beta chain is from a study of T cell changes during pregnancy in multiple sclerosis. The assay was immunoSEQ multiplex PCR, and TCRdb's table has in-frame clones only and misses some. This sample has tens of thousands of clones; 75% to 90% occur once, and the top ten carry around 0.58%. Germline V gene data show CDR1 as MDHEN and CDR2 as SYDVKM. V was trimmed by 8 bases and J by 2 bases, leaving 15 bases between them. There are 15 residues in the CDR3. J is TRBJ2-2 and V is TRBV28; possible D gene TRBD2, 6 bases. Specimen: CD4+ T cells from peripheral blood mononuclear cells, collected in the first trimester of pregnancy. The TCR was taken from a female donor with multiple sclerosis, enrolled in a pregnancy study. The CDR3 coding sequence is TGTGCCAGCGGGGCGGGACGGACCAACACCGGGGAGCTGTTTTTT. It encodes CASGAGRTNTGELFF. Full variable domain (outside the CDR3, taken from reference TRBV28 and TRBJ2-2): DVKVTQSSRYLVKRTGEKVFLECVQDMDHENMFWYRQDPGLGLRLIYFSYDVKMKEKGDIPEGYSVSREKKERFSLILESASTNQTSMYLCASGAGRTNTGELFFGEGSRLTVL.